This record looks at one TCR beta chain sequence and its context. As yet, its antigen is unknown. This sample is drawn from a study of cytomegalovirus exposure and HLA in healthy donors. Study-level results: TCR beta chains associated with HLA were, in a later analysis, more clonally expanded than equally common others. When the data were analyzed later, several of the most significant clusters appeared to be linked to common viral pathogens. Later analysis identified a missense DCLRE1C variant that was linked to TCR beta V- and J-gene trimming.

PCR employed 60 Vbeta and 13 Jbeta primers. Clones were read by immunoSEQ multiplex PCR, and TCRdb kept only the in-frame ones, dropping some. The repertoire holds about 77,000 clones, about four fifths seen once, with roughly 1.7% in the top ten. From germline, CDR1 is LGHNA and CDR2 YNFKEQ. The CDR3 has 16 residues. V lost 2 bases, J lost 7 bases, and 11 bases stayed unmatched. The sample taken for sequencing was PBMCs. The source of this sequence is a man aged 35 to 55 in good health and CMV-seronegative. The chain combines TRBV4-2 with TRBJ1-5, with TRBD1 matching over 7 bases. The DNA of the CDR3 is TGTGCCAGCAGCCAATCCGAAAGGACAGGAGGGCAGCCCCAGCATTTT. Encoded protein: CASSQSERTGGQPQHF.